One sample yielded the 5 T cell receptor beta chains listed below, sequenced in a study of monozygotic twins with inflammatory bowel disease. From its re-call of the 5' RACE reads, TCRdb lists each CDR3 protein once, without DNA. Its table lists some 450,000 distinct CDR3 sequences. Sample: blood. The receptors originated from a human donor with ulcerative colitis or Crohn's disease, or a healthy co-twin of an affected twin (not recorded which).

The chain couples TRBV6-5 to TRBJ1-1; the D call of TRBD1 rests on TCRdb alone, since no DNA is present to check it. Germline CDR1 MNHEY, CDR2 SVGAGI. The CDR3 has 15 residues. The CDR3 sequence is CASSYSLGVGTEAFF.

This chain uses TRBV7-9 with TRBJ1-2; TCRdb reports TRBD1, a call that lacks DNA to check it against. In germline, CDR1 is SEHNR, CDR2 FQNEAQ (reference sequence). CDR3 length equals 14 residues. CDR3 region: CASSLEGTVYGYTF.

The V call is TRBV18, the J call TRBJ2-6. From germline, CDR1 is KGHSH and CDR2 LQKENI. This CDR3 contains 16 residues. CDR3 sequence: CASSPLTGSGANVLTF.

The V and J genes are TRBV6-5 and TRBJ1-5. This CDR3 is 16 amino acids long. Germline loops: CDR1 MNHEY, CDR2 SVGAGI. The CDR3 is CASSYEGFTVDQLQHF.

The chain links TRBV2 to TRBJ2-2; TCRdb's D call, TRBD2, is unchecked because there is no DNA. The CDR3 is 14 amino acids. Germline V gene data show CDR1 as SNHLY and CDR2 as FYNNEI. CDR3 region: CASSEVVALGELFF. The entire variable domain, with the rest obtained from reference TRBV2 and TRBJ2-2, is as follows: EPEVTQTPSHQVTQMGQEVILRCVPISNHLYFYWYRQILGQKVEFLVSFYNNEISEKSEIFDDQFSVERPDGSNFTLKIRSTKLEDSAMYFCASSEVVALGELFFGEGSRLTVL.